This T cell receptor (beta chain) was recovered during a study of identical twins. The CDR3 has 14 amino acids. The germline gives CDR1 MNHEY, CDR2 SVGAGI. V lost 4 bases to trimming and J lost 2 bases; unmatched junction nucleotides: 3. Template switching added a universal primer site; cDNA carried unique molecular identifiers. MiXCR was run by TCRdb on the 5' RACE reads, yielding one entry per CDR3 protein. The table has about 300,000 distinct CDR3 sequences, about 12% seen once; the top ten hold around 7.2%. General observations from the study: For monozygotic twins, models underestimated out-of-frame TCR alpha sharing. Sequences that were out-of-frame, alpha and twin-shared displayed an excess of low generation probability.

About this clonotype itself: The antigen is unknown.

Another study also made use of these data, one on yellow fever vaccine responses in identical twins.

The receptor was isolated from a woman aged 18-29 years in good health. Sample: CD8+ T cells sorted from blood. This sequence joins TRBV6-5 and TRBJ2-7, with 9 nucleotides matching TRBD2. The CDR3 region has the DNA TGTGCCAGCAGTTCCGAGCGGGAGGCCTACGAGCAGTACTTC. It is translated as CASSSEREAYEQYF.